What follows is one T cell receptor (beta chain) and its context. Its antigen is unidentified. Looked up from germline, CDR1 is SGHDT and CDR2 is YYEEEE. This CDR3 region has 13 residues. The ends were cut back, 0 bases at V and 7 bases at J, with 10 bases in the middle. This specimen belongs to a study of T cell responses to AZD1222 COVID-19 vaccine. Study observations and caveats: Following two doses of AZD1222, Spike-specific TCR breadth and depth rose. Only 5 to 7 AZD1222 recipients were seropositive at baseline. Clonal diversity was possibly underestimated, and white British individuals and females predominated among donors.

Generated by immunoSEQ multiplex PCR, the TCRdb table keeps only in-frame clones and is missing some. This table has 130,000 to 150,000 clones, more than 90% appearing once. Source: peripheral blood, taken on day 0 of AZD1222 vaccination. The sequence derives from an adult in good health. The chain is built from TRBV5-6 and TRBJ1-2, with D perhaps matching TRBD1 (5 bases). CDR3 sequence: CASSLVRDGGYTF. The DNA of the CDR3 is TGTGCCAGCAGCTTGGTCAGGGACGGTGGCTACACCTTC.